This T cell receptor beta chain was observed in a study of response to subunit inactivated influenza vaccine. Using its own MiXCR run on the RT-PCR reads, TCRdb lists one record per CDR3 protein. This sample has about 240,000 distinct CDR3 sequences; 9% to 15% occur once, and the top ten carry 7.8%. The CDR3 has 12 residues. Trimming cost V 7 bases and J 4 bases, with 11 bases left between them. This clonotype was seen repeatedly, ten times or more. The rearrangement joins TRBV12-3 or TRBV12-4 to TRBJ2-7; no reliable D call. The input for sequencing was non-naive T cells sorted from PBMCs, taken 14 to 15 days before vaccination. The clonotype was recovered from a man aged 45-65 years who received an inactivated influenza vaccine. CDR3 protein: CASTLESYEQYF. The CDR3 nucleotides are TGTGCCAGCACCTTGGAGAGTTACGAGCAGTACTTC.